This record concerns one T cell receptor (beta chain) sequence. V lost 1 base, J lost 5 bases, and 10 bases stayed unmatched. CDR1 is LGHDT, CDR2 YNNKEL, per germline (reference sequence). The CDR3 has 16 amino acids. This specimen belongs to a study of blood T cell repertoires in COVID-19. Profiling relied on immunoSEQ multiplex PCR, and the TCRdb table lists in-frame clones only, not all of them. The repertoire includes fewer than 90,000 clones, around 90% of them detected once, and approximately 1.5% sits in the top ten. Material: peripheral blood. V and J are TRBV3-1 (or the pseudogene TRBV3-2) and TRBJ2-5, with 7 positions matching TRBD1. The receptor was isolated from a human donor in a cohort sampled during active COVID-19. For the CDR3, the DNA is TGTGCCAGCAGCCAAGTTTTAGGGGGCGGTATCGAGACCCAGTACTTC. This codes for CASSQVLGGGIETQYF.